A single TCR beta chain is shown here with its context. The antigen is undetermined. These data belong to a study of shared clonotypes between healthy human individuals. Unmatched junction bases numbered 6, after V lost 4 bases and J lost 0 bases. Germline V gives CDR1 PRHDT, CDR2 FYEKMQ (reference sequence). The CDR3 covers 16 residues. Assay: immunoSEQ multiplex PCR; the TCRdb copy retains only in-frame clones and omits some. In the table there are approximately 980,000 clones, about three quarters of which are singletons. Regarding the study as a whole: Generally, naive subsets (rather than memory subsets) showed larger estimated richness.

The sequence derives from a man aged 18 to 29 in good health. Sequenced sample: memory CD4+ T cells sorted from blood. Specified subset: CD45RA-negative fraction. This sequence joins TRBV13 and TRBJ2-7, with TRBD1 matching 10 bases. CDR3 amino acids: CASSSWTGGNSYEQYF. Here the CDR3 DNA reads TGTGCCAGCAGCTCTTGGACAGGGGGTAACTCCTACGAGCAGTACTTC.